Included here is one TCR beta chain sequence, with context. This clonotype was seen only a few times. It lacks a known antigen. The input lacks base qualities; no much larger clone sits a single base away. These data originate in a study of T-cell reconstitution after alpha-beta-depleted transplantation in children (TCRdb year 2016). For the study in its entirety: Using TCR repertoire profiling, the study followed T-cell immune reconstitution in a quantitative way in children after TCRalphabeta/CD19-depleted allogeneic hematopoietic cell transplantation.

The library was obtained by PCR. The instrument given in TCRdb is Illumina HiSeq 2500. Molecular barcoding was employed in the preparation of TCR libraries, with unique molecular identifiers being used to normalize TCRbeta repertoire quantification. TCRdb ran its own pipeline on the public reads, namely fastp trimming at Q25 and MiXCR clone calling, and kept in-frame beta chains. Records with the same CDR3 protein are collapsed into one entry carrying the most frequent genes and DNA. The sample yields approximately 400,000 distinct CDR3 sequences; roughly a tenth were counted once. The ten largest clones represent roughly 6% of the sample. Inclusive of the bounding cysteine and phenylalanine, the CDR3 is 14 residues long. The sequence is cut down to CDR3 DNA, 42 bases in frame from base 1. V lost 7 bases and J lost 1 base; the stretch between them is 14 bases long. The germline V gene gives CDR1 as SGHRS and CDR2 as YFSETQ.

The rearrangement combines TRBV5-1 with TRBJ2-5; the D call is possibly TRBD1 or TRBD2, each sharing 6 bases. Sequenced material: PBMCs from the stem cell graft donor, taken from the stem cell graft. This receptor was obtained from a human donor who donated a stem cell graft to a child with acute myeloid leukemia. The CDR3 corresponds to CASAGQLSQETQYF. In nucleotides, the sequence is TGCGCCAGCGCGGGACAACTGAGCCAAGAGACCCAGTACTTC.